Each of the 12 T cell receptor beta chains below was sequenced from the same sample in a study of monozygotic twins with cystic fibrosis. Method: immunoSEQ multiplex PCR; TCRdb's copy keeps in-frame clones and lacks some. The sample contains about 24,000 clones, 85% to 95% of which appear only once. Specimen: blood. Source of these receptors: a girl aged 2-10 years with cystic fibrosis.

V gene TRBV23-1 combines with J gene TRBJ1-2; TRBD1 matches 7 bases. TRBV23-1 is an ORF; its function is uncertain. This CDR3 has 17 amino acids. Trimming removed 0 bases from V and 3 bases from J; junction bases left unmatched: 10. The CDR3: CASSQSPDRAGDYGYTF. The CDR3 nucleotides are TGCGCCAGCAGTCAATCGCCCGACAGGGCTGGGGACTATGGCTACACCTTC.

The V call is TRBV6-4, the J call TRBJ2-1; 9 bases match TRBD2. V shed 6 bases, J shed 7 bases, and the junction held 4 bases outside the gene matches. Germline CDR1 MRHNA, CDR2 SNTAGT. The CDR3 runs 13 residues. The CDR3 region has the DNA TGTGCCAGCAGCGGTCTAGCGGGGAATGAGCAGTTCTTC. Its protein is CASSGLAGNEQFF.

The genes are TRBV19 and TRBJ1-2, with D possibly matching TRBD1 (6 bases). V was cut by 7 bases and J by 4 bases, with 13 bases left in between. This CDR3 is built from 13 residues. Germline CDR1 and CDR2: LNHDA and SQIVND (reference sequence). The CDR3 here is CASTWVQGYGYTF. DNA of the CDR3: TGTGCCAGTACTTGGGTACAGGGCTATGGCTACACCTTC.

This clone was seen a single time. The V and J genes are TRBV6-1 and TRBJ2-5, with D possibly being TRBD1 (7 bases). This CDR3 contains 18 residues. The ends were cut back, 4 bases at V and 2 bases at J, with 23 bases in the middle. CDR1 MNHNS and CDR2 SASEGT come from the germline V gene. The CDR3 sequence: CASSARGGGSSPQETQYF. CDR3 nucleotides: TGTGCCAGCAGTGCCCGAGGAGGGGGCTCTTCCCCTCAAGAGACCCAGTACTTC.

J is TRBJ1-2 and V is TRBV28; D uncertain. Germline V gene lookup returns CDR1 MDHEN and CDR2 SYDVKM. The CDR3 runs 13 residues. Trimming took 1 base from V and 1 from J, leaving 4 bases between them. This CDR3 is CASSLSRNYGYTF. The CDR3 DNA sequence: TGTGCCAGCAGTTTATCCCGTAACTATGGCTACACCTTC.

This chain joins TRBV7-6 and TRBJ2-1; 8 bases map to TRBD2. Per germline, CDR1 SGHVS and CDR2 FNYEAQ. The CDR3 covers 19 residues. V was clipped by 1 base and J by 3 bases; unmatched bases: 14. The CDR3 DNA sequence: TGTGCCAGCAGCTTAGGGGCGGCTTTGAGCGGGGGACACTACAATGAGCAGTTCTTC. Protein sequence: CASSLGAALSGGHYNEQFF.

CDR3 nucleotides: TGCGCCAGCAGCCAAGGCCCGGGCCTAATGAACACTGAAGCTTTCTTT. Its protein is CASSQGPGLMNTEAFF. The chain couples TRBV4-1 to TRBJ1-1, with unresolved D. There are 16 residues in the CDR3. V was trimmed by 1 base and J by 0 bases, leaving 12 bases between them. Germline V gene lookup returns CDR1 MGHRA and CDR2 YSYEKL.

The V and J genes are TRBV5-4 and TRBJ1-2; TRBD1 agrees at 7 bases. CDR3 length equals 14 residues. Losses at the gene ends were 2 bases for V and 2 bases for J; bases not matched to a gene: 3. Germline V gives CDR1 SGHNT, CDR2 YYREEE (reference sequence). In nucleotides, the CDR3 is TGTGCCAGCAGCTTAGCGACAGGGAACTATGGCTACACCTTC. Translating gives CASSLATGNYGYTF. The whole variable domain, remainder taken from reference TRBV5-4 and TRBJ1-2, is ETGVTQSPTHLIKTRGQQVTLRCSSQSGHNTVSWYQQALGQGPQFIFQYYREEENGRGNFPPRFSGLQFPNYSSELNVNALELDDSALYLCASSLATGNYGYTFGSGTRLTVV.

V is TRBV7-2 and J is TRBJ1-4; TRBD1 agrees at 8 bases. Trimming at V came to 0 bases and at J to 6 bases, leaving 3 bases not matched to a gene. Germline assignment: CDR1 SGHTA and CDR2 FQGNSA. The CDR3 sequence is 15 residues long. The CDR3 region is CASSLAQGAYEKLFF. For the CDR3, the DNA is TGTGCCAGCAGCTTAGCTCAGGGGGCGTATGAAAAACTGTTTTTT. The whole variable domain, remainder taken from reference TRBV7-2 and TRBJ1-4, is GAGVSQSPSNKVTEKGKDVELRCDPISGHTALYWYRQSLGQGLEFLIYFQGNSAPDKSGLPSDRFSAERTGGSVSTLTIQRTQQEDSAVYLCASSLAQGAYEKLFFGSGTQLSVL.

The genes are TRBV9 and TRBJ2-1; D is undetermined. Germline CDR1 reads SGDLS; CDR2 reads YYNGEE. The CDR3 spans 17 residues. V dropped 2 bases and J dropped 9 bases, with 24 bases sitting between them. This chain's CDR3 is CASSVSASPQFRGEQFF. CDR3 DNA sequence: TGTGCCAGCAGCGTGTCCGCATCTCCTCAATTTCGTGGTGAGCAGTTCTTC.

The chain combines TRBV5-1 with TRBJ2-7, with D tentatively TRBD1 (6 bases). The germline V gene has CDR1 SGHRS and CDR2 YFSETQ. There are 15 residues in the CDR3. Trimming removed 1 base from V and 0 bases from J, with 11 bases in between. The CDR3 sequence: CASSLTQGISYEQYF. Written as DNA, the CDR3 is TGCGCCAGCAGCTTGACGCAGGGGATCTCCTACGAGCAGTACTTC.

This chain connects TRBV14 to TRBJ1-2; D is uncertain. Per the germline V gene, CDR1 is SGHDN and CDR2 is FVKESK. V was clipped by 5 bases and J by 7 bases, with 14 bases between them. The CDR3 is 13 residues long. CDR3 protein: CASSMGKTGGYTF. In DNA form, the CDR3 reads TGTGCCAGCAGCATGGGGAAGACGGGTGGCTACACCTTC.